These 31 T cell receptor beta chains share one sample of origin, sequenced in a study of PD-1 blockade in classical Hodgkin lymphoma. Documented time point: cycle 4 day 1 (C4D1), after less than 7 weeks of nivolumab. Relapse was seen in all patients after autologous stem cell transplantation, and brentuximab vedotin exposure was variable. The authors purified CD4+ T cells from thawed PBMCs by magnetic negative selection. Method: immunoSEQ multiplex PCR; TCRdb's copy keeps in-frame clones and lacks some. The table lists around 28,000 clones, roughly 86% of them singletons. Sequences were derived from CD4+ T cells from blood, sampled before the fourth cycle of nivolumab. The receptors stem from a human donor with classical Hodgkin lymphoma.

The chain combines TRBV5-6 with TRBJ1-4; D is possibly TRBD1 (5 bases). V gave up 4 bases and J gave up 3 bases, with 19 bases separating them. Germline loops: CDR1 SGHDT, CDR2 YYEEEE. The CDR3 is 17 amino acids. CDR3 sequence (DNA): TGTGCCAGCAGCCTAGGCATGGGGACCTTCTCTAATGAAAAACTGTTTTTT. It codes for CASSLGMGTFSNEKLFF.

The chain combines TRBV18 with TRBJ2-6, with 7 bases identical to TRBD1. The J segment lost 0 bases and the V segment lost 1 base, leaving 3 bases of the junction unmatched. The CDR3 contains 17 residues. Germline V lookup: CDR1 KGHSH, CDR2 LQKENI. The DNA of the CDR3 is TGTGCCAGCTCACCACGGACAGGCGGCTCTGGGGCCAACGTCCTGACTTTC. Protein product: CASSPRTGGSGANVLTF. Full variable domain (remainder filled in from reference TRBV18 and TRBJ2-6): NAGVMQNPRHLVRRRGQEARLRCSPMKGHSHVYWYRQLPEEGLKFMVYLQKENIIDESGMPKERFSAEFPKEGPSILRIQQVVRGDSAAYFCASSPRTGGSGANVLTFGAGSRLTVL.

V gene TRBV10-1 combines with J gene TRBJ1-1; 9 nucleotides agree with TRBD1. Germline V gives CDR1 WNHNN, CDR2 SYGVQD (reference sequence). The CDR3 contains 14 residues. The V and J ends lost 6 bases and 2 bases, in that order; junction bases with no gene match: 4. CDR3 coding DNA: TGCGCCAGCAGCCGGGACAGGGCCAACACTGAAGCTTTCTTT. This codes for CASSRDRANTEAFF.

The rearrangement joins TRBV14 to TRBJ2-3; 8 nucleotides agree with TRBD2. The V and J ends lost 8 bases and 3 bases, in that order; junction bases with no gene match: 7. The CDR3 length is 14 residues. The V gene's germline CDR1 is SGHDN and CDR2 FVKESK. The chain's CDR3 is CASGGGYLTDTQYF. The CDR3 DNA reads as TGTGCCAGCGGCGGGGGGTATTTAACAGATACGCAGTATTTT.

This chain uses TRBV7-3 with TRBJ2-2; D possibly corresponds to TRBD1 (6 bases). The ends were cut back, 5 bases at V and 6 bases at J, with 10 bases in the middle. The CDR3 totals 13 residues. Germline lookup yields CDR1 SGHTA and CDR2 FQGTGA. CDR3 protein: CASSLQGSGELFF. The CDR3 DNA sequence: TGTGCCAGCAGCCTACAGGGCTCCGGGGAGCTGTTTTTT.

The count of this clone is one. The V call is TRBV18, the J call TRBJ1-1; weak D call: TRBD1 (5 bases). This CDR3 has 18 residues. Looked up from germline, CDR1 is KGHSH and CDR2 is LQKENI. V was trimmed by 2 bases and J by 0 bases, leaving 19 bases between them. CDR3 bases: TGTGCCAGCTCACCATTCCAAGGGGCAGGGTTGTTGAACACTGAAGCTTTCTTT. This translates into CASSPFQGAGLLNTEAFF.

The chain couples TRBV6-1 to TRBJ2-7, with 7 bases fitting TRBD2. This CDR3 is 13 amino acids long. Germline CDR1 is MNHNS and CDR2 is SASEGT. The V gene end was trimmed by 6 bases and the J gene end by 6 bases; junction bases not matched to a gene: 8. The CDR3 DNA sequence: TGTGCCAGCAGGGGTATAGCGGGTTTCGAGCAGTACTTC. This encodes CASRGIAGFEQYF.

V is TRBV5-6 and J is TRBJ2-5; 7 bases are a match to TRBD1. The J call may not be correct, given that the DNA end is closer to TRBJ2-7. Germline V gene data show CDR1 as SGHDT and CDR2 as YYEEEE. This CDR3 has 13 residues. The CDR3 DNA reads TGTGCCAGCAGCCCGGGACAGACATACGAGCAGTACTTC. Encoded protein: CASSPGQTYEQYF.

This chain connects TRBV2 to TRBJ2-3; 7 bases align to TRBD1. With V trimmed by 3 bases and J by 0 bases, 3 bases remained unmatched. Germline CDR1 is SNHLY and CDR2 is FYNNEI. The CDR3 spans 15 residues. CDR3 DNA sequence: TGTGCCAGCAGTGAGGTGGGACAGAGCACAGATACGCAGTATTTT. Translation: CASSEVGQSTDTQYF.

The V call is TRBV5-4, the J call TRBJ2-3; TRBD2 matches at 15 bases. The CDR3 has 15 residues. J lost 5 bases, V lost 4 bases, and 2 bases had no gene match. Germline assignment: CDR1 SGHNT and CDR2 YYREEE (reference sequence). CDR3 loop: CASSQGLAGGDTQYF. CDR3 nucleotides: TGTGCCAGCAGCCAGGGACTAGCGGGGGGAGATACGCAGTATTTT.

V is TRBV5-4 and J is TRBJ1-2; tentatively, D is TRBD1 (5 bases). This CDR3 contains 17 residues. V lost 0 bases and J 3 bases, leaving 18 bases between the germline ends. CDR1 is SGHNT, CDR2 YYREEE, per germline (reference sequence). For the CDR3, the DNA is TGTGCCAGCAGCTTGGAGGGGACCGCAATCCACTACTATGGCTACACCTTC. This translates into CASSLEGTAIHYYGYTF.

The V and J genes are TRBV9 and TRBJ2-2, with D possibly being TRBD1 (6 bases). The CDR3 contains 17 residues. V was shortened by 0 bases and J by 1 base, with 13 bases between the two germline ends. Per germline, CDR1 SGDLS and CDR2 YYNGEE. The CDR3 sequence is CASSVEPTGKNTGELFF. CDR3 nucleotides: TGTGCCAGCAGCGTAGAGCCCACAGGGAAGAACACCGGGGAGCTGTTTTTT. Full variable domain (rest looked up from reference TRBV9 and TRBJ2-2): DSGVTQTPKHLITATGQRVTLRCSPRSGDLSVYWYQQSLDQGLQFLIQYYNGEERAKGNILERFSAQQFPDLHSELNLSSLELGDSALYFCASSVEPTGKNTGELFFGEGSRLTVL.

The V gene is TRBV2, the J gene TRBJ1-3; D gene uncertain. The CDR3 totals 13 residues. The V end was cut by 1 base, the J end by 5 bases, with 6 bases between. Germline CDR1 and CDR2: SNHLY and FYNNEI. The CDR3 sequence is CASSEGARNTIYF. The CDR3 DNA reads TGTGCCAGCAGTGAAGGGGCCCGAAACACCATATATTTT.

The chain links TRBV2 to TRBJ1-1; 7 nucleotides line up with TRBD1. Trimming took 7 bases from V and 5 from J; bases not matched to a gene: 13. Per germline, CDR1 SNHLY and CDR2 FYNNEI. This CDR3 has 15 residues. CDR3 protein: CASTPPGTVETEAFF. DNA of the CDR3: TGTGCCAGCACCCCCCCCGGGACAGTGGAAACTGAAGCTTTCTTT.

This rearrangement joins TRBV10-3 to TRBJ2-5; D assignment may be TRBD1 or TRBD2 (6 bases each). The CDR3 covers 15 residues. Trimming removed 4 bases from V and 2 bases from J, with 14 bases in between. The germline V gene has CDR1 ENHRY and CDR2 SYGVKD. For the CDR3, the DNA is TGTGCCATCAGTGCTGCCGGGGGCCAACAAGAGACCCAGTACTTC. Its translation: CAISAAGGQQETQYF.

V is TRBV7-6 and J is TRBJ1-5; TRBD1 might be the D (6 bases). V was cut by 5 bases and J by 5 bases, with 16 bases left in between. This CDR3 region has 15 residues. Germline V gene lookup returns CDR1 SGHVS and CDR2 FNYEAQ. CDR3: CASSPAPQGDQPQHF. DNA for the CDR3: TGTGCCAGCAGCCCGGCCCCACAGGGAGATCAGCCCCAGCATTTT. Combining the CDR3 with reference TRBV7-6 and TRBJ1-5 gives the whole variable domain GAGVSQSPRYKVTKRGQDVALRCDPISGHVSLYWYRQALGQGPEFLTYFNYEAQQDKSGLPNDRFSAERPEGSISTLTIQRTEQRDSAMYRCASSPAPQGDQPQHFGDGTRLSIL.

This rearrangement joins TRBV7-2 to TRBJ2-3; TRBD2 matches at 8 bases. The CDR3 sequence is 16 residues long. Germline V gene lookup returns CDR1 SGHTA and CDR2 FQGNSA. Trimming cost V 5 bases and J 2 bases; bases outside gene matches: 9. CDR3 bases: TGTGCCAGCAGCCTCACTAGCGGTTCGTTCACAGATACGCAGTATTTT. Its translation is CASSLTSGSFTDTQYF.

The V gene is TRBV7-2, the J gene TRBJ2-7; TRBD2 aligns across 9 bases. CDR1 and CDR2 from the germline V gene are SGHTA and FQGNSA. The V and J ends lost 1 base and 2 bases, in that order; junction bases with no gene match: 3. CDR3 length: 15 residues. CDR3 sequence: CASSLVAGGTYEQYF. The CDR3 bases are TGTGCCAGCAGCTTAGTTGCGGGAGGGACCTACGAGCAGTACTTC. Together with reference TRBV7-2 and TRBJ2-7, the CDR3 gives the full variable domain: GAGVSQSPSNKVTEKGKDVELRCDPISGHTALYWYRQSLGQGLEFLIYFQGNSAPDKSGLPSDRFSAERTGGSVSTLTIQRTQQEDSAVYLCASSLVAGGTYEQYFGPGTRLTVT.

V is TRBV6-5 and J is TRBJ1-2, with D perhaps TRBD1 (6 bases). The CDR3 has 13 amino acids. Germline V gene sequence: CDR1 MNHEY, CDR2 SVGAGI. Trimming pared 2 bases from V and 4 bases from J, leaving 8 bases between. In nucleotides, the CDR3 is TGTGCCAGCAGTTACCCACAGGGCTATGGCTACACCTTC. As protein: CASSYPQGYGYTF.

The V and J genes are TRBV28 and TRBJ2-7, with no clear D. The CDR3 is 13 residues long. Germline assignment: CDR1 MDHEN and CDR2 SYDVKM. Deletions cut 3 bases from V and 3 bases from J, with 9 bases between. This CDR3 is CASSFGGVYEQYF. CDR3 bases: TGTGCCAGCAGTTTCGGCGGAGTCTACGAGCAGTACTTC.

This sequence joins TRBV23-1 and TRBJ2-1, with 8 bases that match TRBD2. TRBV23-1 is an ORF; its function is uncertain. Trimming took 0 bases from V and 7 from J; bases not matched to a gene: 14. The CDR3 extends over 18 amino acids. In nucleotides, the CDR3 is TGCGCCAGCAGTCAATCACATGCTAGCGGGCGTTCGGCTAATGAGCAGTTCTTC. The encoded protein is CASSQSHASGRSANEQFF.

The chain couples TRBV7-9 to TRBJ2-1, with 8 nucleotides matching TRBD1. This CDR3 comprises 17 residues. Germline V lookup: CDR1 SEHNR, CDR2 FQNEAQ (reference sequence). Trimming removed 5 bases from V and 0 bases from J; junction bases left unmatched: 9. CDR3 in DNA: TGTGCCAGCAGCCACCCCAAAACAGGGGGCTCCTACAATGAGCAGTTCTTC. Its translation is CASSHPKTGGSYNEQFF.

The rearrangement uses TRBV15 and TRBJ2-5; TRBD1 might be the D (6 bases). TRBJ2-7 matches the DNA end more closely, so the J call is doubtful. The CDR3 extends over 19 amino acids. From germline, CDR1 is LNHNV and CDR2 YYDKDF (reference sequence). The CDR3, as DNA: TGTGCCACCAGCGCGAGATCCGGACCAAGTGGGGGCTTGGCCTACGAGCAGTACTTC. Translated, it gives CATSARSGPSGGLAYEQYF.

This clone was seen only a few times. The J gene is TRBJ2-7, the V gene TRBV25-1, with D hard to call. The CDR3 has 15 amino acids. Germline CDR1 reads MGHDK; CDR2 reads SYGVNS. Trimming cost V 4 bases and J 3 bases, with 16 bases left between them. Written as DNA, the CDR3 is TGTGCCAGCAGTGTGTCCCAGCCCTGGGGCTACGAGCAGTACTTC. Amino acid sequence: CASSVSQPWGYEQYF.

The genes are TRBV30 and TRBJ1-1, with D maybe TRBD1 (6 bases). Trimming removed 4 bases at V and 4 bases at J, with 10 bases between. This CDR3 comprises 12 residues. Germline values: CDR1 GTSNPN, CDR2 SVGIG (reference sequence). The DNA for the CDR3 is TGTGCCTGGACCAGGGGTCGCACTGAAGCTTTCTTT. Protein product: CAWTRGRTEAFF.

CDR3 DNA: TGCGCCAGCAGCCAAGAGATCCTGCGGAGGAAAAATTCACCCCTCCACTTT. It translates to CASSQEILRRKNSPLHF. This chain connects TRBV4-1 to TRBJ1-6; D call uncertain. V was shortened by 0 bases and J by 7 bases, with 16 bases between the two germline ends. The CDR3 consists of 17 residues. The germline V gene has CDR1 MGHRA and CDR2 YSYEKL.

Only a few counts were recorded for this clone. CDR3 sequence reads: CASSLSIQGGHYGYTF. CDR3 bases: TGTGCCAGCAGTTTATCGATTCAGGGAGGCCACTATGGCTACACCTTC. V and J are TRBV27 and TRBJ1-2, with D maybe TRBD1 (5 bases). CDR1 and CDR2 (germline): MNHEY, SMNVEV (reference sequence). The CDR3 contains 16 residues. The V gene lost 0 bases and the J gene lost 3 bases, with 14 bases spanning the gap.

This clone came up once. The gene calls are TRBV28 and TRBJ1-3, with 7 bases matching TRBD1. Germline CDR1 reads MDHEN; CDR2 reads SYDVKM. V gave up 1 base and J gave up 4 bases; unmatched junction bases: 7. This CDR3 contains 16 residues. The CDR3 is CASSLYRGSEGNTIYF. Written as DNA, the CDR3 is TGTGCCAGCAGTTTATACAGGGGCTCGGAAGGAAACACCATATATTTT.

The V and J genes are TRBV7-2 and TRBJ2-1; 8 bases agree with TRBD2. Germline values: CDR1 SGHTA, CDR2 FQGNSA. With 7 bases clipped from V and 1 base from J, the junction kept 3 bases outside the gene matches. This CDR3 contains 14 residues. The CDR3 region has the DNA TGTGCCAGCACCCGGGGGGGGTCCTACAATGAGCAGTTCTTC. Its protein product is CASTRGGSYNEQFF. The whole variable domain, filled in from reference TRBV7-2 and TRBJ2-1, reads GAGVSQSPSNKVTEKGKDVELRCDPISGHTALYWYRQSLGQGLEFLIYFQGNSAPDKSGLPSDRFSAERTGGSVSTLTIQRTQQEDSAVYLCASTRGGSYNEQFFGPGTRLTVL.

The V and J genes are TRBV15 and TRBJ1-1; 11 bases align to TRBD1. CDR1 and CDR2 (germline): LNHNV, YYDKDF (reference sequence). V dropped 0 bases and J dropped 6; count of bases not matched to a gene: 9. This CDR3 contains 17 residues. CDR3 in amino acids: CATSRDFPGQGAAEAFF. CDR3 bases: TGTGCCACCAGCAGAGATTTTCCAGGACAGGGGGCAGCTGAAGCTTTCTTT.

This clone was counted a single time. V is TRBV6-1 and J is TRBJ1-1; 8 nucleotides align to TRBD1. Trimming removed 6 bases from V and 11 bases from J; junction bases left unmatched: 11. This CDR3 comprises 13 residues. Germline V gives CDR1 MNHNS, CDR2 SASEGT. CDR3 in DNA: TGTGCCAGCAGCCGGACAGGGCGAGAGTTCGCTTTCTTT. This translates into CASSRTGREFAFF.